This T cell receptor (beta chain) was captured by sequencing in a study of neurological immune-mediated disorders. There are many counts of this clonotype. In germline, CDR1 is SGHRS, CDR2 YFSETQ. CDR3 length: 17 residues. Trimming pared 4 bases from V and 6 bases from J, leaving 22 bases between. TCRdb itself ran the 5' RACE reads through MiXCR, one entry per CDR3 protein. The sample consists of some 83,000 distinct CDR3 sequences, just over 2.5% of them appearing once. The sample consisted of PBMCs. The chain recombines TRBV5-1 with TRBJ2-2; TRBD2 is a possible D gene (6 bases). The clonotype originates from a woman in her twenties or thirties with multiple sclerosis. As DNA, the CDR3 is TGCGCCAGCAGCCCCCAGGTGGGCAGCGGAGGGGCCGGGGAGCTGTTTTTT. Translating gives CASSPQVGSGGAGELFF.